This record covers a single T cell receptor (beta chain). The CDR3 is made up of 15 amino acids. CDR1 is MGHRA, CDR2 YSYEKL, per germline. Trimming removed 1 base from V and 2 bases from J, with 12 bases in between. This sample stems from a study of blood T cell repertoires in COVID-19. Study-wide context: Specimens from acute and convalescent COVID-19 originated in the United States, Italy and Spain. Nucleic acid was either cDNA or gDNA, and it came from T cells, B-cell-depleted T cells, or PBMCs.

How the authors handled the data: Nucleated cell number was recorded as an estimate derived from reference gene primer amplification. The table came from immunoSEQ multiplex PCR; TCRdb's copy has only in-frame clones and leaves some out. V and J calls and clone size are copied from that table; D and trimming were computed from the DNA. The table has just over 650,000 clones, approximately 90% seen once. This receptor was obtained from a woman aged 18-29 years with acute or convalescent COVID-19. The specimen sequenced was peripheral blood. The chain links TRBV4-1 to TRBJ2-7; no clear D gene. The CDR3 reads CASSQGSAGPYEQYF. DNA for the CDR3: TGCGCCAGCAGCCAAGGGTCGGCAGGTCCCTACGAGCAGTACTTC.